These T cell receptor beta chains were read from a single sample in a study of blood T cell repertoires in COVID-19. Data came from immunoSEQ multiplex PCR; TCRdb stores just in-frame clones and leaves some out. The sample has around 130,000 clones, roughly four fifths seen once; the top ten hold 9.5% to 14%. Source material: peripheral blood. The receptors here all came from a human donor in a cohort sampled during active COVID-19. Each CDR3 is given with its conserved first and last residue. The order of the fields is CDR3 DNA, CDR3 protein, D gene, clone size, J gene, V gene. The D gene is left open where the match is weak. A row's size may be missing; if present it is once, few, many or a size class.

TGCGCCAGCAGCCAAGTCCTAGCGGGGAACCAAGAGACCCAGTACTTC CASSQVLAGNQETQYF TRBD2 few TRBJ2-5 TRBV4-1
TGTGCCAGCAGCCCGGACAGGAAGCAACAGTACTTC CASSPDRKQQYF TRBD1 - TRBJ2-7 TRBV5-4
TGTGCCATCAGTCGACAGGGGGCTGAGCCCCAGCATTTT CAISRQGAEPQHF TRBD1 - TRBJ1-5 TRBV10-3
TGTGCCAGCAGTCGCGGGGCTGGGGCCAACGTCCTGACTTTC CASSRGAGANVLTF - once TRBJ2-6 TRBV6-4
TGTGCCAGCAGTGTTCGGGGGGACGAGCAGTACTTC CASSVRGDEQYF TRBD2 - TRBJ2-7 TRBV2
TGTGCCAGCAGCCCCGGGACAGCTACCTACGAGCAGTACTTC CASSPGTATYEQYF TRBD1 - TRBJ2-7 TRBV7-9
TGTGCCAGTAGTCTCGGACAGGGAGAGGGTGGCTACACCTTC CASSLGQGEGGYTF TRBD1 - TRBJ1-2 TRBV19
TGTGCCAGCAGAAGAATAGGACAGGGTAACTATGGCTACACCTTC CASRRIGQGNYGYTF TRBD1 few TRBJ1-2 TRBV2
TGTGCCAGCATTGGGGGCGACGGTTCACCCCTCCACTTT CASIGGDGSPLHF - - TRBJ1-6 TRBV7-9
TGTGCCAGCAGCCCAACTCGGTTGGATACGCAGTATTTT CASSPTRLDTQYF - - TRBJ2-3 TRBV12-3/TRBV12-4
TGTGCCAGCAGTTTCCGCTATTCATCTGTCGCTTTCGGCTACACCTTC CASSFRYSSVAFGYTF - - TRBJ1-2 TRBV28
TGTGCCAGCAGTTACGGGAGCGGAGGCCCCGGGGGGTTC CASSYGSGGPGGF TRBD2 once TRBJ2-7 TRBV6-2/TRBV6-3
TGTGCCAGCAGCAACGACTTATATGGCTACACCTTC CASSNDLYGYTF - few TRBJ1-2 TRBV11-2
TGTGCCAGCAGTGAACTAGGACAGATCTACGAGCAGTACTTC CASSELGQIYEQYF - - TRBJ2-7 TRBV6-1
TGTGCCAGCTCACCGGGACTGCAAGAGACCCAGTACTTC CASSPGLQETQYF - - TRBJ2-5 TRBV18
TGTGCCAGTAGTATAGATACCGGGAAAGTGACTGAAGCTTTCTTT CASSIDTGKVTEAFF - - TRBJ1-1 TRBV19
TGTGCCAGCAGCTCCGGTCTTTTCGCAGATACGCAGTATTTT CASSSGLFADTQYF - - TRBJ2-3 TRBV5-6
TGCAGCGTCGCCGTACCCGGGACAGCAAATGAAAAACTGTTTTTT CSVAVPGTANEKLFF TRBD1 - TRBJ1-4 TRBV29-1
TGTGCCAGCAGTATTAATAGCGGGACAACCTACAATGAGCAGTTCTTC CASSINSGTTYNEQFF TRBD2 many TRBJ2-1 TRBV7-9
TGTGCCATCAGCTCAACTAATCAGCCCCAGCATTTT CAISSTNQPQHF - - TRBJ1-5 TRBV10-3
TGTGCCAGCAGCCCGCCTCCGACAGGGGTGTCGAACGAGCAGTACTTC CASSPPPTGVSNEQYF TRBD1 - TRBJ2-7 TRBV5-4
TGTGCCAGCTCACCCGAGGACAGGGAAGAGACCCAGTACTTC CASSPEDREETQYF TRBD1 - TRBJ2-5 TRBV18
TGTGCCAGCAGCTTCTGGGACAGGGGCGATCAGCCCCAGCATTTT CASSFWDRGDQPQHF TRBD1 many TRBJ1-5 TRBV5-5
TGTGCCAGCAGCTTACAGGGGGGAATCTACAATGAGCAGTTCTTC CASSLQGGIYNEQFF - - TRBJ2-1 TRBV7-2
TGTGCCAGTAGTATAAGAATCGGGACAGGGTCCGGGGAGCTGTTTTTT CASSIRIGTGSGELFF TRBD1 few TRBJ2-2 TRBV19